This T cell receptor beta chain was sequenced in a study of radiotherapy plus CTLA-4 blockade in lung cancer (dated by TCRdb to 2016 to 2019). About the full investigation: Objective responses occurred in 18% of enrolled patients, and about 30% achieved disease control.

In regard to this clone: Its antigen specificity is not known. The input lacks base qualities; no much larger clone sits a single base away.

The study evaluated CTLA-4 blockade (ipilimumab) given together with focal radiation therapy in patients who had chemo-refractory metastatic non-small-cell lung cancer. CDR1 and CDR2 are drawn from the germline V gene (reference sequence): MNHEY, SMNVEV. Trimming at the junction amounts to 3 bases on V and 2 bases on J, and the germline ends lie 11 bases apart. The CDR3 covers 15 residues, taking in both the cysteine and the phenylalanine. Only the CDR3 portion is preserved as DNA: 45 bases, with reading frame beginning at the first base. The protocol used for the library was the immunoSEQ multiplex PCR assay. TCRdb provides this immuneACCESS table in a form limited to in-frame rearrangements. Some clones are lacking; in checked studies, under half of them reflect an unresolved V gene, and why the rest are absent is not known. Within this sample are roughly 30,000 clones, with approximately 80% of them counted one time only. The ten largest make up about 24% of the sample.

What the study reported, not specific to this receptor: Early dynamic changes in blood T cell clones, together with increased serum interferon-beta after radiation, were reported as the strongest predictors of response. After treatment with radiotherapy and ipilimumab, TCR clones that originated in tumors expanded in peripheral blood.

The receptor chain draws on TRBV27 and TRBJ2-1, and TRBD2 may be the D gene, going by 6 matching bases. The sequenced sample was peripheral blood, obtained from a patient treated with radiotherapy plus ipilimumab. This TCR was sampled from a human donor with non-small cell lung cancer that progressed on radiotherapy plus ipilimumab. The CDR3 protein: CASSFRGGAYNEQFF. The nucleotides read TGTGCCAGCAGTTTCAGAGGCGGGGCCTACAATGAGCAGTTCTTC.